Following are 25 T cell receptor beta chains from one sample sequenced in a study of CD8+CD57+ T cells in acquired aplastic anemia (dated by TCRdb to the late 2010s). The sample was run on an Illumina HiSeq 2000. Genomic DNA was used as template for profiling of TCR beta VDJ combinations and CDR3 sequences. Starting from the raw public reads, TCRdb applied fastp trimming at Q25, assembled clones with MiXCR and retained in-frame beta chains. Every CDR3 protein is listed once, alongside the most common genes and DNA of its rows. In all, the sample holds fewer than 200,000 distinct CDR3 sequences, and roughly 63% of those were seen once. The top ten hold roughly 44% of the sample. The sequenced sample consisted of sorted CD4+, CD8+, or CD8+CD57+ T cells (not recorded which) from PBMCs. The source of these receptors is a human donor in good health.

To note about this clonotype: The conserved closing phenylalanine or tryptophan is absent in this CDR3, likely reflecting a read error. The V gene is TRBV5-5, the J gene TRBJ2-5, with TRBD1 as a possible D gene (6 bases). The CDR3 covers 12 residues. Germline CDR1 and CDR2: SGHKS and YYEKEE (reference sequence). With 7 bases removed from V and 7 bases from J, the gap between germline ends came to 14 bases. CDR3 sequence reads: CASSQGLGTQYS. The CDR3 DNA sequence: TGTGCCAGCTCTCAGGGGCTGGGGACCCAGTACTCC.

Concerning this clonotype itself: Relative to the germline gene, one junction end is altered; a read error may explain this. J is TRBJ1-5 and V is TRBV11-2; D is ambiguous. The CDR3 consists of 13 residues. CDR1 is SGHAT, CDR2 FQNNGV, per germline. The CDR3 DNA follows: TGTGCCAGTAGCTTAGATCTGAATCAGCCCCAGCATTTT. Encoded protein: CASSLDLNQPQHF.

The chain links TRBV19 to TRBJ2-3; D uncertain. V dropped 3 bases and J dropped 6 bases, with 10 bases sitting between them. Per the germline V gene, CDR1 is LNHDA and CDR2 is SQIVND (reference sequence). The CDR3 loop spans 13 amino acids. CDR3 region: CASSIRLSDTQYF. The CDR3 DNA reads as TGTGCCAGTAGTATCAGACTTTCGGATACGCAGTATTTT.

This clonotype was seen ten or more times. V usage is TRBV7-9 and J usage is TRBJ2-1, with D maybe TRBD1 (5 bases). CDR3 length equals 16 residues. Germline CDR1 and CDR2: SEHNR and FQNEAQ (reference sequence). V was pared by 0 bases and J by 3 bases, with 12 bases between. The CDR3: CASSLAIGANYNEQFF. Written as DNA, the CDR3 is TGTGCCAGCAGCTTAGCAATTGGGGCTAACTACAATGAGCAGTTCTTC.

This clonotype occurred many times. J is TRBJ1-2 and V is TRBV19; possibly TRBD1 for D (6 bases). The CDR3 extends over 14 amino acids. Trimming took off 2 bases at V and 0 bases at J, with 7 bases between the two ends. The germline V gene encodes CDR1 LNHDA and CDR2 SQIVND (reference sequence). CDR3 sequence: CASSITGTNYGYTF. CDR3 nucleotide sequence: TGTGCCAGTAGTATAACAGGGACTAACTATGGCTACACCTTC. Looking up the rest from reference TRBV19 and TRBJ1-2 gives the full variable domain: DGGITQSPKYLFRKEGQNVTLSCEQNLNHDAMYWYRQDPGQGLRLIYYSQIVNDFQKGDIAEGYSVSREKKESFPLTVTSAQKNPTAFYLCASSITGTNYGYTFGSGTRLTVV.

V is TRBV20-1 and J is TRBJ2-7; 9 bases are a match to TRBD1. The CDR3 has 13 amino acids. The J segment lost 6 bases and the V segment lost 2 bases, leaving 5 bases of the junction unmatched. Germline-derived CDR1 and CDR2 are DFQATT and SNEGSKA (reference sequence). CDR3 loop: CSARPRGQGEQYF. CDR3 coding DNA: TGCAGTGCTAGACCCCGGGGACAGGGCGAGCAGTACTTC.

Written as DNA, the CDR3 is TGTGCCACCAGTTTGGCGGATCAGCCCCAGCATTTT. It yields the protein CATSLADQPQHF. The chain couples TRBV24-1 to TRBJ1-5; D remains unclear. Germline values: CDR1 KGHDR, CDR2 SFDVKD. This CDR3 has 12 residues. Trimming cost V 6 bases and J 5 bases, with 7 bases left between them.

The rearrangement uses TRBV12-3 or TRBV12-4 and TRBJ1-1; perhaps TRBD1 as D (5 bases). The CDR3 has 16 residues. V lost 6 bases to trimming and J lost 3 bases, with 20 bases between them. The CDR3 here is CASSYRDVRRDTEAFF. The CDR3, as DNA: TGTGCCAGCAGCTACCGGGACGTCCGGAGGGACACTGAAGCTTTCTTT.

The V gene is TRBV5-4, the J gene TRBJ1-1; D unresolved. V was shortened by 4 bases and J by 0 bases, with 16 bases between the two germline ends. The CDR3 contains 16 residues. CDR1 is SGHNT and CDR2 is YYREEE in the germline V gene (reference sequence). For the CDR3, the DNA is TGTGCCAGCAGCAATCTTGGTATAACGTTGAACACTGAAGCTTTCTTT. Its protein product is CASSNLGITLNTEAFF.

CDR3 in DNA: TGTGCCAGCAGCGTGGCGGGGGAAAACACTGAAGCTTTCTTT. It is translated as CASSVAGENTEAFF. The gene calls are TRBV6-5 and TRBJ1-1; perhaps TRBD1 as D (5 bases). Between the trimmed V and J ends, which lost 6 bases and 2 bases, there was a span of 13 bases. CDR3 length: 14 amino acids. Germline values: CDR1 MNHEY, CDR2 SVGAGI.

This clonotype was seen a single time. Relative to the germline gene, one junction end is altered; a read error may explain this. The gene calls are TRBV11-3 and TRBJ2-2; D may be TRBD1 or TRBD2 (5 bases each). The CDR3 has 14 amino acids. CDR1 is SGHNT, CDR2 YENEEA, per germline. CDR3 sequence reads: CAGSLEGNTGELFF. The CDR3 region has the DNA TGTGCCGGCAGCTTAGAGGGGAACACCGGGGAGCTGTTCTTT.

V usage is TRBV20-1 and J usage is TRBJ2-7; no clear D. This CDR3 is built from 12 residues. The germline V and J ends were trimmed by 5 bases and 5 bases, with 13 bases remaining between them. Germline V lookup: CDR1 DFQATT, CDR2 SNEGSKA (reference sequence). The CDR3 nucleotides are TGCAGTGCTTACGGACCGTTCCACGAGCAGTACTTC. This sequence encodes CSAYGPFHEQYF.

The genes are TRBV29-1 and TRBJ1-1, with a tentative D call TRBD1 (6 bases). CDR1 is SQVTM, CDR2 ANQGSEA, per germline. Deletions cut 0 bases from V and 2 bases from J, with 10 bases between. The length of the CDR3 is 14 residues. The CDR3 loop is CSVEDRGVNTEAFF. CDR3 DNA sequence: TGCAGCGTTGAAGATAGGGGGGTAAACACTGAAGCTTTCTTT.

The table lists this clonotype with many counts. The rearrangement uses TRBV9 and TRBJ2-1, with 8 nucleotides matching TRBD2. Trimming cost V 5 bases and J 4 bases; bases outside gene matches: 11. Germline-derived CDR1 and CDR2 are SGDLS and YYNGEE. The CDR3 length is 16 residues. For the CDR3, the DNA is TGTGCCAGCAGTGTTTCCGGGACTAGTGTGTACAATGAGCAGTTCTTC. Translated: CASSVSGTSVYNEQFF.

The chain couples TRBV7-9 to TRBJ1-1, with D hard to call. CDR1 is SEHNR, CDR2 FQNEAQ, per germline (reference sequence). V was trimmed by 0 bases and J by 2 bases, leaving 10 bases between them. This CDR3 contains 15 residues. CDR3 in amino acids: CASSLAGQTNTEAFF. In DNA form, the CDR3 reads TGTGCCAGCAGCTTAGCGGGCCAGACCAACACTGAAGCTTTCTTT.

This clonotype was found once. One end of the junction fails to match germline, which may point to a read error. The rearrangement links TRBV6-1 to TRBJ1-1; D remains ambiguous. Germline CDR1 reads MNHNS; CDR2 reads SASEGT. There are 13 residues in the CDR3. The CDR3 sequence: CASSCSPAAEAFF. The CDR3 bases are TGTGCCAGCAGTTGCTCACCGGCTGCTGAAGCTTTCTTC.

Comment on this clonotype: A much bigger clone sits one base away, suggesting this may be a read error. The chain couples TRBV4-1 to TRBJ2-7; 7 nucleotides match TRBD1. After removal of 5 bases from V and 4 bases from J, the junction contained 11 bases not matched to a gene. CDR1 and CDR2 from the germline V gene are MGHRA and YSYEKL. CDR3 size: 15 residues. The CDR3 spells CASSSNRQGWYEQYF. CDR3 in DNA: TGCGCCAGCAGCTCCAACCGACAGGGATGGTACGAGCAGTACTTC.

The chain links TRBV7-8 to TRBJ2-5, with unresolved D. The CDR3 is 13 amino acids. Germline values: CDR1 SGHVS, CDR2 FQNEAQ. Trimming cost V 5 bases and J 4 bases, with 11 bases left between them. The CDR3 sequence is CASSPGGAETQYF. CDR3 nucleotide sequence: TGTGCCAGCAGCCCCGGTGGTGCAGAGACCCAGTACTTC.

The chain recombines TRBV10-1 with TRBJ2-3; 9 bases map to TRBD1. CDR1 and CDR2 from the germline V gene are WNHNN and SYGVQD (reference sequence). CDR3 length: 16 residues. The V gene end was trimmed by 4 bases and the J gene end by 6 bases; junction bases not matched to a gene: 11. The CDR3 loop is CASSGLRDRVADTQYF. In DNA, the CDR3 is TGCGCCAGCAGTGGGCTCCGGGACAGGGTAGCTGATACGCAGTATTTT.

As concerns this clonotype: In this CDR3 the conserved last residue, phenylalanine or tryptophan, is missing, so a read error is likely. CDR3 amino acids: CSVDQRGRVTSTDTQYL. CDR3 coding DNA: TGCAGCGTTGACCAACGTGGGAGGGTAACTAGCACAGATACGCAGTATCTT. The genes are TRBV29-1 and TRBJ2-3; 7 bases match TRBD2. The CDR3 totals 17 residues. J was trimmed by 0 bases and V by 3 bases; bases with no gene match: 12. CDR1 and CDR2 (germline): SQVTM, ANQGSEA.

The chain has TRBV29-1 and TRBJ2-4, with D perhaps matching TRBD1 or TRBD2 (5 bases each). This CDR3 has 12 residues. Per the germline V gene, CDR1 is SQVTM and CDR2 is ANQGSEA. Trimming took off 7 bases at V and 1 base at J, with 8 bases between the two ends. The CDR3 DNA reads as TGCAGCGCTGGGGGTGCCAAAAACATTCAGTACTTC. The encoded protein is CSAGGAKNIQYF.

The chain links TRBV6-1 to TRBJ2-7; TRBD1 or TRBD2 may be the D gene (6 bases each). The germline V gene encodes CDR1 MNHNS and CDR2 SASEGT. Trimming took 5 bases from V and 4 from J, leaving 15 bases between them. The CDR3 is 14 residues long. Written as DNA, the CDR3 is TGTGCCAGCAGTTACGGGGGCAGGGGATACGAGCAGTACTTC. Translated: CASSYGGRGYEQYF.

This rearrangement joins TRBV24-1 to TRBJ2-4, with D possibly matching TRBD2 (7 bases). The CDR3 extends over 16 amino acids. V was shortened by 4 bases and J by 2 bases, with 14 bases between the two germline ends. Per germline, CDR1 KGHDR and CDR2 SFDVKD. This CDR3 is CATSEGRGGTKNIQYF. CDR3 coding DNA: TGTGCCACCAGTGAGGGAAGGGGGGGAACCAAAAACATTCAGTACTTC.

V is TRBV9 and J is TRBJ2-3; the D gene is possibly TRBD2 (8 bases). CDR3 size: 15 residues. CDR1 is SGDLS, CDR2 YYNGEE, per germline. V lost 4 bases to trimming and J lost 5 bases, with 17 bases between them. The CDR3 loop reads CASSIGRGRGDTQYF. The CDR3 bases are TGTGCCAGCAGCATCGGGAGGGGGCGCGGAGATACGCAGTATTTT.

This sequence joins TRBV7-2 and TRBJ2-5, with D perhaps matching TRBD2 (5 bases). Germline CDR1 is SGHTA and CDR2 is FQGNSA. V lost 4 bases to trimming and J lost 5 bases, with 11 bases between them. The CDR3 is made up of 13 amino acids. The CDR3 region has the DNA TGTGCCAGCAGCTCTAGCATTGAGGAGACCCAGTACTTC. This codes for CASSSSIEETQYF.